The entry that follows covers one T cell receptor beta chain sequence. Its antigen is not identified. TCRdb keeps only in-frame clones here, not all; method: immunoSEQ multiplex PCR. The table shows 98,000 or so clones, with roughly 90% occurring only once. This entry comes from a study of T cell responses to AZD1222 COVID-19 vaccine. Study findings and constraints: Repertoires were collected only later (after the peak T cell response had occurred). Reports indicate that nearly half of spike-specific TCRs are directed at unmutated variant regions. Dominant at 160-218 and 743-854, vaccine-associated CD4 TCRs also spanned spike. Females made up more of the donors, who were largely white British, and clonal diversity may have come out too low.

This sequence was found in an adult in good health. The material was peripheral blood, obtained on day 0 of MenACWY control vaccination.

CDR3 bases: TGTGCCAGTAGTACGGACAGTGGCCGGGTAGAAGATGAGCAGTTCTTC. This translates into CASSTDSGRVEDEQFF. This chain connects TRBV19 to TRBJ2-1; TRBD1 might be the D (6 bases). The V gene lost 4 bases and the J gene lost 8 bases, with 21 bases spanning the gap. Germline V gene data show CDR1 as LNHDA and CDR2 as SQIVND (reference sequence). The CDR3 totals 16 residues.